The TCR beta chain described here comes from a study of T-cell memory formation after mild COVID-19. This clonotype has a count of ten or more. One entry per CDR3 protein, called by TCRdb with MiXCR from the 5' RACE reads. This sample has some 250,000 distinct CDR3 sequences, with 18% found just once. The clonotype comes from a man younger than 30 who had mild COVID-19 (a few samples of this study predate the infection). Cell type and time point are not known. Source material: PBMCs or a T cell subset sorted from them (not recorded which).

The CDR3: CASSYPFGLLEETQYF. DNA for the CDR3: TGTGCCAGCAGTTACCCTTTCGGCCTCTTGGAGGAGACCCAGTACTTC. The rearrangement links TRBV6-2 or TRBV6-3 to TRBJ2-5; D is ambiguous. V lost 2 bases to trimming and J lost 5 bases, with 18 bases between them. CDR3 length: 16 residues. Germline loops: CDR1 MNHEY, CDR2 SVGEGT.